This TCR beta chain comes out of a study of blood T cell repertoires in COVID-19. At the level of the study: Specimens from acute and convalescent COVID-19 originated in the United States, Italy and Spain. PBMCs, B-cell-depleted T cells, or T cells provided the cDNA or gDNA that made up the material.

V dropped 5 bases and J dropped 0; count of bases not matched to a gene: 12. CDR1 and CDR2 (germline): SEHNR, FQNEAQ (reference sequence). The CDR3 is 18 residues long. Original processing notes: Scientists estimated how many nucleated cells there were by amplifying reference gene primers. Sequencing was performed with immunoSEQ multiplex PCR; in TCRdb, only in-frame clones are kept and a portion is missing. The V and J calls and the clone size are those of that table, but D and trimming were determined from the DNA. This sample has 95,000 to 150,000 clones, with 55% to 70% found just once. The V and J genes are TRBV7-9 and TRBJ1-3; 8 bases agree with TRBD1. The TCR originated in a woman in her 70s with acute or convalescent COVID-19. The sequencing input was peripheral blood. Here the CDR3 DNA reads TGTGCCAGCAGCGTGGGGACAGGAGTTCTGACCTCTGGAAACACCATATATTTT. Translating it yields CASSVGTGVLTSGNTIYF.